Below are 26 T cell receptor beta chains sequenced from a single sample in a study of resident and recirculating memory T cells in vitiligo. Generated by immunoSEQ multiplex PCR, the TCRdb table keeps only in-frame clones and is missing some. The table has tens of thousands of clones, roughly 90% seen once. Sequenced input: blood. These receptor sequences come from a male donor with vitiligo.

This chain connects TRBV4-2 to TRBJ2-1; weak D call: TRBD1 (5 bases). The germline V gene has CDR1 LGHNA and CDR2 YNFKEQ. V was shortened by 4 bases and J by 8 bases, with 18 bases between the two germline ends. CDR3 length: 15 amino acids. Here the CDR3 reads CASSPLTALRDEQFF. As DNA, the CDR3 is TGTGCCAGCAGCCCGCTGACAGCCCTCAGGGATGAGCAGTTCTTC.

The sample holds one count of this clone. The chain is built from TRBV4-3 and TRBJ1-1, with unresolved D. Germline V gene data show CDR1 as LGHNA and CDR2 as YSLEER. The CDR3 totals 14 residues. The V and J ends lost 1 base and 1 base respectively, with 7 bases between them. The CDR3: CASSQAAGNTEAFF. The CDR3 DNA sequence: TGCGCCAGCAGCCAAGCGGCGGGGAACACTGAAGCTTTCTTT.

The chain has TRBV7-3 and TRBJ2-7; 10 bases map to TRBD1. With 5 bases clipped from V and 5 bases from J, the junction kept 9 bases outside the gene matches. The CDR3 has 15 residues. CDR1 and CDR2 (germline): SGHTA, FQGTGA. The chain's CDR3 is CASSPSGTGAHEQYF. DNA of the CDR3: TGTGCCAGCAGCCCATCCGGGACAGGGGCCCACGAGCAGTACTTC.

The chain is built from TRBV28 and TRBJ2-7, with D possibly TRBD2 on 6 matching bases. The CDR3 is 16 residues long. Trimming took off 6 bases at V and 1 base at J, with 19 bases between the two ends. The germline V gene encodes CDR1 MDHEN and CDR2 SYDVKM. CDR3 in amino acids: CASRGLTGVYSYEQYF. As DNA, the CDR3 is TGTGCCAGCAGAGGACTAACCGGGGTCTATTCCTACGAGCAGTACTTC.

This chain links TRBV6-1 with TRBJ1-3; D not resolved. Germline assignment: CDR1 MNHNS and CDR2 SASEGT. The germline V and J ends were trimmed by 0 bases and 3 bases, with 9 bases remaining between them. The CDR3 sequence is 15 residues long. CDR3 sequence (DNA): TGTGCCAGCAGTGAAGCGGTCAGAGGTGGAAACACCATATATTTT. Its protein product is CASSEAVRGGNTIYF.

J is TRBJ1-2 and V is TRBV5-4; 10 bases map to TRBD1. The germline gives CDR1 SGHNT, CDR2 YYREEE (reference sequence). The V and J ends lost 4 bases and 8 bases, in that order; junction bases with no gene match: 5. This CDR3 comprises 13 residues. The chain's CDR3 is CASSPGQGKGYTF. The DNA for the CDR3 is TGTGCCAGCAGCCCGGGACAGGGGAAAGGCTACACCTTC.

The chain joins TRBV7-3 to TRBJ2-1; D might be TRBD1 (6 bases). Germline V gives CDR1 SGHTA, CDR2 FQGTGA. The V and J ends lost 1 base and 4 bases respectively, with 11 bases between them. The CDR3 sequence is 15 residues long. The CDR3 sequence: CASSLNQGSYNEQFF. The CDR3 DNA reads TGTGCCAGCAGCTTAAATCAGGGGTCATACAATGAGCAGTTCTTC.

The CDR3 spells CASSPRGADTRILHF. The CDR3 DNA reads as TGTGCCAGCAGCCCCCGGGGGGCCGACACGCGGATCCTCCACTTT. This chain links TRBV5-8 with TRBJ1-6; weak D call: TRBD1 (6 bases). Germline V gene sequence: CDR1 SGHTS, CDR2 YDEGEE. The germline V and J ends were trimmed by 4 bases and 15 bases, with 23 bases remaining between them. The CDR3 contains 15 residues.

The rearrangement joins TRBV4-2 to TRBJ1-2; 7 bases match TRBD1. Germline CDR1 reads LGHNA; CDR2 reads YNFKEQ. This CDR3 comprises 17 residues. The junction had 13 bases not matched to a gene; V was cut back by 2 bases and J by 4 bases. The CDR3 protein is CASSQTAGGQGTYGYTF. The CDR3 bases are TGTGCCAGCAGCCAAACGGCAGGGGGGCAGGGGACCTATGGCTACACCTTC.

The V and J genes are TRBV2 and TRBJ1-3; D is uncertain. CDR1 is SNHLY, CDR2 FYNNEI, per germline. Trimming left V 5 bases short and J 0 bases short, with 8 bases between. The length of the CDR3 is 14 residues. CDR3 in DNA: TGTGCCAGCAGTACCAGTGCCTCTGGAAACACCATATATTTT. Its protein is CASSTSASGNTIYF. The full variable domain, with the rest looked up from reference TRBV2 and TRBJ1-3, is EPEVTQTPSHQVTQMGQEVILRCVPISNHLYFYWYRQILGQKVEFLVSFYNNEISEKSEIFDDQFSVERPDGSNFTLKIRSTKLEDSAMYFCASSTSASGNTIYFGEGSWLTVV.

The genes are TRBV5-1 and TRBJ2-1; no clear D gene. This CDR3 is 14 amino acids long. The V end was cut by 4 bases, the J end by 0 bases, with 8 bases between. Per the germline V gene, CDR1 is SGHRS and CDR2 is YFSETQ. The CDR3 region has the DNA TGCGCCAGCAGCACACAGAGCTCCTACAATGAGCAGTTCTTC. Protein sequence: CASSTQSSYNEQFF.

The J gene is TRBJ2-1, the V gene TRBV19, with TRBD2 matching over 8 bases. From germline, CDR1 is LNHDA and CDR2 SQIVND (reference sequence). V trimming: 4 bases; J trimming: 5 bases; junction bases outside the gene matches: 7. This CDR3 is built from 15 residues. CDR3 sequence reads: CASSRRGVSNNEQFF. DNA for the CDR3: TGTGCCAGTAGTAGGCGGGGGGTTTCTAACAATGAGCAGTTCTTC. Supplemented by reference TRBV19 and TRBJ2-1, the full variable domain reads DGGITQSPKYLFRKEGQNVTLSCEQNLNHDAMYWYRQDPGQGLRLIYYSQIVNDFQKGDIAEGYSVSREKKESFPLTVTSAQKNPTAFYLCASSRRGVSNNEQFFGPGTRLTVL.

V usage is TRBV27 and J usage is TRBJ2-1, with TRBD2 as a possible D gene (6 bases). CDR3 size: 13 residues. Germline V gene data show CDR1 as MNHEY and CDR2 as SMNVEV (reference sequence). The V and J ends lost 4 bases and 7 bases respectively, with 11 bases between them. The CDR3 sequence: CASSSSGRNEQFF. As DNA, the CDR3 is TGTGCCAGCAGTTCCTCAGGGAGGAATGAGCAGTTCTTC.

This clone was counted a few times. The chain recombines TRBV19 with TRBJ1-3; 8 bases align to TRBD1. The germline gives CDR1 LNHDA, CDR2 SQIVND (reference sequence). The ends lost 3 bases at V and 2 bases at J; junction bases unmatched: 3. The CDR3 runs to 15 residues. The CDR3 here is CASSIQGQAGNTIYF. CDR3 DNA sequence: TGTGCCAGTAGTATTCAGGGACAGGCTGGAAACACCATATATTTT.

V usage is TRBV7-9 and J usage is TRBJ2-3; perhaps TRBD2 as D (6 bases). This CDR3 is 15 amino acids long. V was trimmed by 4 bases and J by 7 bases, leaving 18 bases between them. Germline CDR1 is SEHNR and CDR2 is FQNEAQ (reference sequence). This CDR3 reads CASSSRGTPPYTQYF. The CDR3 DNA follows: TGTGCCAGCAGCTCCCGGGGGACCCCCCCCTATACGCAGTATTTT.

The chain recombines TRBV10-3 with TRBJ2-2, with 11 bases matching TRBD2. V was clipped by 6 bases and J by 6 bases; unmatched bases: 9. The CDR3 runs to 16 residues. Germline CDR1 reads ENHRY; CDR2 reads SYGVKD. CDR3 sequence (DNA): TGTGCCATCAGATTTAGCGGGGGGGCCTCATCCGGGGAGCTGTTTTTT. Translation gives CAIRFSGGASSGELFF.

The J gene is TRBJ1-6, the V gene TRBV28; possible D gene TRBD1, 5 bases. CDR3 length equals 11 residues. V was trimmed by 6 bases and J by 8 bases, leaving 5 bases between them. Germline V lookup: CDR1 MDHEN, CDR2 SYDVKM. CDR3 DNA sequence: TGTGCCAGCAGAGGGGATTCACCCCTCCACTTT. Encoded protein: CASRGDSPLHF. The full variable domain, in which reference TRBV28 and TRBJ1-6 provide the parts outside the CDR3, is DVKVTQSSRYLVKRTGEKVFLECVQDMDHENMFWYRQDPGLGLRLIYFSYDVKMKEKGDIPEGYSVSREKKERFSLILESASTNQTSMYLCASRGDSPLHFGNGTRLTVT.

The gene calls are TRBV14 and TRBJ2-1; D gene uncertain. With 2 bases removed from V and 2 bases from J, the gap between germline ends came to 7 bases. Looked up from germline, CDR1 is SGHDN and CDR2 is FVKESK. This CDR3 has 14 amino acids. CDR3 DNA sequence: TGTGCCAGCAGCCAACAACAAGCCTACAATGAGCAGTTCTTC. Protein product: CASSQQQAYNEQFF.

This sequence joins TRBV6-5 and TRBJ2-5; 9 nucleotides match TRBD1. The CDR3 is 13 residues long. Germline V gives CDR1 MNHEY, CDR2 SVGAGI. With V trimmed by 6 bases and J by 4 bases, 3 bases remained unmatched. The CDR3 region has the DNA TGTGCCAGCAGGGGACAGGGTCGAGAGACCCAGTACTTC. This sequence encodes CASRGQGRETQYF.

The chain couples TRBV4-3 to TRBJ1-2; TRBD1 matches at 10 bases. The CDR3 covers 19 residues. V shed 0 bases and J 5 bases; nucleotides not matched to a gene: 15. CDR1 is LGHNA, CDR2 YSLEER, per germline. The CDR3, as DNA: TGCGCCAGCAGCCAAGATCGGGACAGGGGCCTGCTTGTGGGGTATGGCTACACCTTC. It encodes CASSQDRDRGLLVGYGYTF.

This rearrangement joins TRBV9 to TRBJ2-1, with a tentative D call TRBD1 (7 bases). V lost 0 bases, J lost 10 bases, and 11 bases lay in between. Germline-derived CDR1 and CDR2 are SGDLS and YYNGEE. This CDR3 spans 13 amino acids. The CDR3 nucleotides read TGTGCCAGCAGCGTAGGGGACAGCGGGGAGCAGTTCTTC. Protein product: CASSVGDSGEQFF.

This chain connects TRBV9 to TRBJ1-2; TRBD1 is a possible D gene (6 bases). The germline V gene encodes CDR1 SGDLS and CDR2 YYNGEE. V lost 0 bases to trimming and J lost 2 bases, with 17 bases between them. The CDR3 is made up of 17 amino acids. This CDR3 reads CASSVVGGGRMNYGYTF. CDR3 DNA sequence: TGTGCCAGCAGCGTAGTAGGTGGGGGCAGGATGAACTATGGCTACACCTTC.

This rearrangement joins TRBV25-1 to TRBJ1-5, with 7 bases lining up with TRBD1. The CDR3 loop spans 14 amino acids. With V trimmed by 5 bases and J by 7 bases, 8 bases remained unmatched. In germline, CDR1 is MGHDK, CDR2 SYGVNS. The CDR3 nucleotides read TGTGCCAGCAGTCATACAGGGGTTGGACAGCCCCAGCATTTT. Amino acid sequence: CASSHTGVGQPQHF.

The V call is TRBV2, the J call TRBJ1-4; TRBD1 agrees at 8 bases. Trimming at V came to 5 bases and at J to 8 bases, leaving 7 bases not matched to a gene. The CDR3 has 14 amino acids. Germline V lookup: CDR1 SNHLY, CDR2 FYNNEI. The CDR3 region is CASSPQGEGEKLFF. In DNA form, the CDR3 reads TGTGCCAGCAGTCCACAGGGGGAAGGAGAAAAACTGTTTTTT.

This sequence joins TRBV11-2 and TRBJ1-5; D is unclear. V gave up 5 bases and J gave up 9 bases, with 8 bases separating them. The CDR3 has 11 amino acids. Germline CDR1 reads SGHAT; CDR2 reads FQNNGV. Here the CDR3 reads CASSVGGPQHF. DNA for the CDR3: TGTGCCAGCAGCGTCGGTGGGCCCCAGCATTTT.

A few counts support this clone. The V and J genes are TRBV4-1 and TRBJ1-4; no reliable D call. The CDR3 is 17 amino acids. CDR1 and CDR2 (germline): MGHRA, YSYEKL. Trimming took 1 base from V and 2 from J, leaving 14 bases between them. The CDR3 region has the DNA TGCGCCAGCAGCCAAGTCAATCTTGGGCTGACTAATGAAAAACTGTTTTTT. Translation gives CASSQVNLGLTNEKLFF.